This T cell receptor beta chain was sequenced for a study of T cell responses to AZD1222 COVID-19 vaccine. A word on this clone: Antigen specificity is unknown.

Clones were sequenced by immunoSEQ multiplex PCR, and TCRdb holds only the in-frame ones, with some missing. Of some 150,000 clones in the sample, over 85% are singletons; the top ten hold roughly 5%. The CDR3 sequence is 15 residues long. The junction had 6 bases not matched to a gene; V was cut back by 6 bases and J by 4 bases. Germline assignment: CDR1 WSHSY and CDR2 SAAADI. Findings of the study overall: White British donors predominated, females outnumbered males, and clonal diversity was possibly underestimated. Recipients of AZD1222 seropositive at baseline numbered only five or six.

The origin of this receptor is an adult in good health. Sequencing was performed on peripheral blood, taken on day 0 of AZD1222 vaccination. The chain recombines TRBV10-2 with TRBJ1-2; 12 bases agree with TRBD1. CDR3: CASRGQGARLYGYTF. CDR3 coding DNA: TGCGCCAGCAGGGGACAGGGGGCGAGGCTCTATGGCTACACCTTC.